This T cell receptor beta chain was sequenced for a study of blood T cell repertoires in COVID-19. Background on the study: Whether acute or convalescent, the COVID-19 samples came from the United States, Italy and Spain. In each case, the material was cDNA or gDNA derived from T cells, B-cell-depleted T cells, or PBMCs.

Trimming left V 1 base short and J 1 base short, with 8 bases between. Looked up from germline, CDR1 is SGHAT and CDR2 is FQNNGV. This CDR3 region has 16 residues. Original handling: Quantification of nucleated cells was approximated via reference gene primer amplification. Assay: immunoSEQ multiplex PCR; the TCRdb copy retains only in-frame clones and omits some. V, J and clone size are taken as reported in that table, and D and trimming were inferred from the DNA itself. The sample carries 130,000 to 150,000 clones, approximately 85% recorded once. The sequencing input was peripheral blood. The V and J genes are TRBV11-2 and TRBJ2-6; D gene ambiguous. The TCR originated in a human donor with acute or convalescent COVID-19. The donor label of this sample is uncertain. CDR3 residues: CASSLVSGSGANVLTF. The CDR3 DNA sequence: TGTGCCAGCAGCTTAGTCTCAGGTTCTGGGGCCAACGTCCTGACTTTC.